What follows is one T cell receptor beta chain and its context. Distinct nucleotide sequences in the sample also encode this CDR3. Here immunoSEQ multiplex PCR was the method, and the copy in TCRdb shows in-frame clones only, minus some. The data hold around 230,000 clones, with 85% to 90% observed a single time. These data come from a study of blood T cell repertoires in COVID-19. About the research overall: Nucleic acid was either cDNA or gDNA, and it came from T cells, B-cell-depleted T cells, or PBMCs.

The study assigned cohorts using participant-reported clinical history. The ends lost 4 bases at V and 5 bases at J; junction bases unmatched: 6. The V gene's germline CDR1 is SGHAT and CDR2 FQNNGV. The CDR3 extends over 14 amino acids. The sample comprised PBMCs or T cells enriched from blood (not recorded which). This TCR was sampled from a young woman with acute COVID-19. The chain couples TRBV11-2 to TRBJ1-1; 8 positions match TRBD1. The DNA for the CDR3 is TGTGCCAGCAGCTCCGACAGGGGCGGAACTGAAGCTTTCTTT. It specifies CASSSDRGGTEAFF.